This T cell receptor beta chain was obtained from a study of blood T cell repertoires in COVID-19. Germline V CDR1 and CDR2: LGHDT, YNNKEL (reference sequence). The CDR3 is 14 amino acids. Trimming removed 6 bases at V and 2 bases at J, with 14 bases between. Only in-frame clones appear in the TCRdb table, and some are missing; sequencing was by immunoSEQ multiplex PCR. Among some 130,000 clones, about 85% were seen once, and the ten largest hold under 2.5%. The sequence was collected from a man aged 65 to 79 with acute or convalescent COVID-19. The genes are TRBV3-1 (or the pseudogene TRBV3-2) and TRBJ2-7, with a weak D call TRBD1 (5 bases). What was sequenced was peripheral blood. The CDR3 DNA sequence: TGTGCCAGCAGACAATCTACAGGCGCCTACGAGCAGTACTTC. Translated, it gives CASRQSTGAYEQYF.